Listed here are 17 T cell receptor beta chains from one sample, sequenced in a study of cytomegalovirus exposure and HLA in healthy donors. PCR primers comprised 60 Vbeta and 13 Jbeta primers. Assay: immunoSEQ multiplex PCR; the TCRdb copy retains only in-frame clones and omits some. Here the sample spans roughly 100,000 clones, around 57% being singletons. Specimen: PBMCs. The source is a human donor in good health.

The rearrangement joins TRBV19 to TRBJ2-7, with 9 bases that match TRBD2. CDR3 length equals 14 residues. Germline CDR1 reads LNHDA; CDR2 reads SQIVND (reference sequence). J gave up 1 base and V 7 bases, and 5 bases lay outside the gene matches. The CDR3 DNA is TGTGCCAGTAAGCTGGCGGGAGGGTCCTACGAGCAGTACTTC. This codes for CASKLAGGSYEQYF.

The gene calls are TRBV19 and TRBJ2-6; the D gene is possibly TRBD2 (6 bases). The CDR3 loop spans 16 amino acids. Germline CDR1 LNHDA, CDR2 SQIVND (reference sequence). V lost 9 bases, J lost 0 bases, and 15 bases lay in between. This chain's CDR3 is CASRPGRGSGANVLTF. CDR3 coding DNA: TGTGCCAGCCGCCCGGGGCGGGGCTCTGGGGCCAACGTCCTGACTTTC.

A few counts support this clone. The J gene is TRBJ2-3, the V gene TRBV7-2; D is unresolved. This CDR3 comprises 13 residues. Deletions cut 3 bases from V and 2 bases from J, with 6 bases between. Germline V gene sequence: CDR1 SGHTA, CDR2 FQGNSA. The CDR3 sequence: CASSLLSTDTQYF. The CDR3 coding sequence is TGTGCCAGCAGCTTGTTATCCACAGATACGCAGTATTTT.

J is TRBJ2-3 and V is TRBV18; D is perhaps TRBD2 (6 bases). CDR1 KGHSH and CDR2 LQKENI come from the germline V gene. The CDR3 is 17 amino acids. Trimming took 3 bases from V and 4 from J, leaving 20 bases between them. CDR3 amino acids: CASSPYATGERADTQYF. As DNA, the CDR3 is TGTGCCAGCTCACCCTATGCCACGGGAGAAAGGGCAGATACGCAGTATTTT. Complete variable domain (other parts from reference TRBV18 and TRBJ2-3): NAGVMQNPRHLVRRRGQEARLRCSPMKGHSHVYWYRQLPEEGLKFMVYLQKENIIDESGMPKERFSAEFPKEGPSILRIQQVVRGDSAAYFCASSPYATGERADTQYFGPGTRLTVL.

The chain is built from TRBV5-6 and TRBJ2-2, with a tentative D call TRBD2 (6 bases). The V and J ends lost 0 bases and 3 bases respectively, with 21 bases between them. The CDR3 has 19 amino acids. Looked up from germline, CDR1 is SGHDT and CDR2 is YYEEEE. The CDR3 loop is CASSLEGLRRVTDTGELFF. The CDR3 bases are TGTGCCAGCAGCTTGGAGGGTTTAAGGAGGGTAACAGACACCGGGGAGCTGTTTTTT.

This chain links TRBV7-2 with TRBJ2-6; D gene unclear. Germline V gene sequence: CDR1 SGHTA, CDR2 FQGNSA. V was trimmed by 2 bases and J by 2 bases, leaving 7 bases between them. The CDR3 totals 15 residues. The CDR3 DNA follows: TGTGCCAGCAGCTTAAAGAGGACTGGGGCCAACGTCCTGACTTTC. Its translation is CASSLKRTGANVLTF.

The chain has TRBV6-1 and TRBJ2-5; D is possibly TRBD1 (5 bases). Trimming removed 8 bases at V and 4 bases at J, with 14 bases between. Germline-derived CDR1 and CDR2 are MNHNS and SASEGT. The CDR3 is made up of 13 amino acids. Here the CDR3 DNA reads TGTGCCAGCGGAACTCCTGGGGCAGAGACCCAGTACTTC. This gives the protein CASGTPGAETQYF.

The chain joins TRBV19 to TRBJ2-3; D perhaps matches TRBD2 (7 bases). Trimming shortened V by 4 bases and J by 2 bases, and 13 bases separated the two germline ends. CDR3 length: 15 residues. Germline V gene data show CDR1 as LNHDA and CDR2 as SQIVND (reference sequence). This CDR3 reads CASSSFGGPTDTQYF. CDR3 bases: TGTGCCAGTAGTAGTTTCGGGGGGCCCACAGATACGCAGTATTTT.

The V call is TRBV4-1, the J call TRBJ2-7; 10 positions match TRBD1. The CDR3 is 15 residues long. V shed 1 base, J shed 6 bases, and the junction held 6 bases outside the gene matches. The germline V gene encodes CDR1 MGHRA and CDR2 YSYEKL. CDR3 amino acids: CASSQVPGTGVEQYF. Here the CDR3 DNA reads TGCGCCAGCAGCCAAGTCCCCGGGACAGGGGTCGAGCAGTACTTC.

The chain joins TRBV5-6 to TRBJ2-1; 9 bases are a match to TRBD1. The CDR3 is 17 residues long. V lost 4 bases and J lost 3; bases outside the gene matches: 11. CDR1 and CDR2 from the germline V gene are SGHDT and YYEEEE. The CDR3 nucleotides read TGTGCCAGCAGCCCGGGACAGGGCGTAGTTTTCTACAATGAGCAGTTCTTC. Its protein is CASSPGQGVVFYNEQFF. The full variable domain, rest sourced from reference TRBV5-6 and TRBJ2-1, is DAGVTQSPTHLIKTRGQQVTLRCSPKSGHDTVSWYQQALGQGPQFIFQYYEEEERQRGNFPDRFSGHQFPNYSSELNVNALLLGDSALYLCASSPGQGVVFYNEQFFGPGTRLTVL.

The chain joins TRBV30 to TRBJ1-1; D unclear. V dropped 0 bases and J dropped 0 bases, with 11 bases sitting between them. This CDR3 has 15 amino acids. The germline CDR1 and CDR2 sequences are GTSNPN and SVGIG (reference sequence). In DNA form, the CDR3 reads TGTGCCTGGAGTGTATCTGCCAGGCTGAACACTGAAGCTTTCTTT. Protein: CAWSVSARLNTEAFF.

The chain links TRBV14 to TRBJ2-1; 8 bases align to TRBD2. Trimming took 3 bases from V and 2 from J; bases not matched to a gene: 3. Looked up from germline, CDR1 is SGHDN and CDR2 is FVKESK. This CDR3 region has 15 residues. The CDR3, as DNA: TGTGCCAGCAGCCATCGGGAGGGAGCCTACAATGAGCAGTTCTTC. This encodes CASSHREGAYNEQFF. Drawing the rest from reference TRBV14 and TRBJ2-1, the complete variable domain is EAGVTQFPSHSVIEKGQTVTLRCDPISGHDNLYWYRRVMGKEIKFLLHFVKESKQDESGMPNNRFLAERTGGTYSTLKVQPAELEDSGVYFCASSHREGAYNEQFFGPGTRLTVL.

The chain combines TRBV23-1 with TRBJ2-7, with D possibly TRBD1 on 5 matching bases. Being an ORF, TRBV23-1 has a function that is uncertain. CDR3 size: 14 residues. V was trimmed by 1 base and J by 6 bases, leaving 13 bases between them. The CDR3 protein is CASSQFPGLGEQYF. CDR3 nucleotide sequence: TGCGCCAGCAGTCAATTTCCAGGGCTAGGCGAGCAGTACTTC.

The chain is built from TRBV5-1 and TRBJ2-1; the D is unclear. Trimming took 7 bases from V and 10 from J, leaving 24 bases between them. CDR3 length: 15 residues. Germline V CDR1 and CDR2: SGHRS, YFSETQ. The DNA for the CDR3 is TGCGCCAGCCTCCCCTCGGGTCCCTTCAATCAGGAGCAGTTCTTC. Its protein product is CASLPSGPFNQEQFF.

The V and J genes are TRBV7-9 and TRBJ2-5, with D perhaps TRBD1 (5 bases). V lost 4 bases and J 2 bases, leaving 8 bases between the germline ends. The V gene's germline CDR1 is SEHNR and CDR2 FQNEAQ (reference sequence). The CDR3 covers 13 residues. CDR3 DNA sequence: TGTGCCAGCAGCTCTACAGGACAAGAGACCCAGTACTTC. Its translation is CASSSTGQETQYF.

The J gene is TRBJ1-2, the V gene TRBV6-1; D unresolved. CDR3 length equals 14 residues. Germline CDR1 and CDR2: MNHNS and SASEGT. Trimming took 8 bases from V and 3 from J, leaving 16 bases between them. The CDR3 spells CASQVAEPYYGYTF. CDR3 DNA: TGTGCCAGCCAGGTTGCCGAACCCTACTATGGCTACACCTTC.

CDR3 sequence (DNA): TGTGCCAGCAGTAGGGACAGGGGTAACGAGCAGTACTTC. Residues: CASSRDRGNEQYF. This sequence joins TRBV5-8 and TRBJ2-7; 10 bases map to TRBD1. The J segment lost 5 bases and the V segment lost 5 bases, leaving 4 bases of the junction unmatched. The CDR3 contains 13 residues. CDR1 and CDR2 (germline): SGHTS, YDEGEE.